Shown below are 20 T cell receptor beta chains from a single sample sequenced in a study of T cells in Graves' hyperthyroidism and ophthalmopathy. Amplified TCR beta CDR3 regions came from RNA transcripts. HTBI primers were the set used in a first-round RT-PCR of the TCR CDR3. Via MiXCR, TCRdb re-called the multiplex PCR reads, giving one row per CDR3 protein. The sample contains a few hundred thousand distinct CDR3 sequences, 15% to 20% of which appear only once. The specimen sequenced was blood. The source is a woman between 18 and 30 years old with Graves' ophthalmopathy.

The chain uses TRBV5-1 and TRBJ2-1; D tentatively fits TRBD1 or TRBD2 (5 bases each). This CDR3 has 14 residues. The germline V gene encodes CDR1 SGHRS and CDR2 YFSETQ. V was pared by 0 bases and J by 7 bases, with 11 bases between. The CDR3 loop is CASSLGGSENEQFF. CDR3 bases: TGCGCCAGCAGCTTGGGGGGGAGCGAAAATGAGCAGTTCTTC. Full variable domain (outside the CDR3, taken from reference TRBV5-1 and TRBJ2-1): KAGVTQTPRYLIKTRGQQVTLSCSPISGHRSVSWYQQTPGQGLQFLFEYFSETQRNKGNFPGRFSGRQFSNSRSEMNVSTLELGDSALYLCASSLGGSENEQFFGPGTRLTVL.

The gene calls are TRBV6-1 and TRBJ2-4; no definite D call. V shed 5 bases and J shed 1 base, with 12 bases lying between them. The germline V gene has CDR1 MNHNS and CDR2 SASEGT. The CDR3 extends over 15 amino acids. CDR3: CASSRDSRAKNIQYF. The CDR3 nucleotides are TGTGCCAGCAGTCGAGACTCTCGGGCCAAAAACATTCAGTACTTC.

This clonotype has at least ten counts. This CDR3 reads CASSLEGQGNYGYTF. The CDR3 DNA reads TGTGCCAGCAGTTTAGAGGGACAGGGAAACTATGGCTACACCTTC. This chain links TRBV28 with TRBJ1-2; 9 bases line up with TRBD1. The CDR3 length is 15 residues. V lost 2 bases and J lost 2; bases outside the gene matches: 3. The germline V gene encodes CDR1 MDHEN and CDR2 SYDVKM.

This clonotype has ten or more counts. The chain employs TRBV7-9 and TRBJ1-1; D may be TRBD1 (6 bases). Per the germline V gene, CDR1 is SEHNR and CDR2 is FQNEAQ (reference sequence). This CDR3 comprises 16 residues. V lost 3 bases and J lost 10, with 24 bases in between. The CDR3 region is CASSLSLGQNGLTAFF. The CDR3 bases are TGTGCCAGCAGCTTGTCACTAGGACAGAACGGGTTGACAGCTTTCTTT.

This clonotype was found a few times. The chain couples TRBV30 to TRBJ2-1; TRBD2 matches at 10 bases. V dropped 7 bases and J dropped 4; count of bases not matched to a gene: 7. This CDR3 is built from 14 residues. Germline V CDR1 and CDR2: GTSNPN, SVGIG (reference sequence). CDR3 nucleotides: TGTGCCTCTACAGGGACTAGCGTTTACAATGAGCAGTTCTTC. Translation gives CASTGTSVYNEQFF. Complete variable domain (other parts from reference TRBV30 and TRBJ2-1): SQTIHQWPATLVQPVGSPLSLECTVEGTSNPNLYWYRQAAGRGLQLLFYSVGIGQISSEVPQNLSASRPQDRQFILSSKKLLLSDSGFYLCASTGTSVYNEQFFGPGTRLTVL.

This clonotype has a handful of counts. The CDR3 nucleotides are TGTGCCAGCTCACCACTCGCATCAGGGGGCTCCTACAATGAGCAGTTCTTC. It translates to CASSPLASGGSYNEQFF. J is TRBJ2-1 and V is TRBV18, with 7 bases aligning to TRBD1. The junction had 6 bases not matched to a gene; V was cut back by 1 base and J by 0 bases. This CDR3 comprises 17 residues. Germline V gene sequence: CDR1 KGHSH, CDR2 LQKENI.

The DNA of the CDR3 is TGCAGTGCTAGAGACTTTAGCGGGGTGAGCTCCTACGAGCAGTACTTC. As protein: CSARDFSGVSSYEQYF. The chain has TRBV20-1 and TRBJ2-7; 8 nucleotides align to TRBD2. There are 16 residues in the CDR3. Per the germline V gene, CDR1 is DFQATT and CDR2 is SNEGSKA (reference sequence). The V and J ends lost 0 bases and 0 bases, in that order; junction bases with no gene match: 7.

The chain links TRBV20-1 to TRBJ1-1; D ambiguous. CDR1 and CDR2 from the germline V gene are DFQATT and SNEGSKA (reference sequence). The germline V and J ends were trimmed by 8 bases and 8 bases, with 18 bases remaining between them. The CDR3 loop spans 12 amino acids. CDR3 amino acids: CSTQLGLSEAFF. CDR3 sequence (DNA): TGCAGTACCCAGCTAGGTCTTTCCGAAGCTTTCTTT.

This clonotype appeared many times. CDR3: CASQWGIETQYF. CDR3 bases: TGTGCCAGCCAGTGGGGAATAGAGACCCAGTACTTC. The V call is TRBV28, the J call TRBJ2-5; D remains unclear. CDR1 MDHEN and CDR2 SYDVKM come from the germline V gene. Trimming took off 8 bases at V and 4 bases at J, with 11 bases between the two ends. There are 12 residues in the CDR3.

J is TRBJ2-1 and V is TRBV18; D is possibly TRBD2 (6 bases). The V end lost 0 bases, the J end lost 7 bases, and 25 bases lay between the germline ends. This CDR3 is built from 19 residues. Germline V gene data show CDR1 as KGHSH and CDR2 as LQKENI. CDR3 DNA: TGTGCCAGCTCACCACCGACTGGGTTCGATGGGAGGCTTATAAATGAGCAGTTCTTC. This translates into CASSPPTGFDGRLINEQFF.

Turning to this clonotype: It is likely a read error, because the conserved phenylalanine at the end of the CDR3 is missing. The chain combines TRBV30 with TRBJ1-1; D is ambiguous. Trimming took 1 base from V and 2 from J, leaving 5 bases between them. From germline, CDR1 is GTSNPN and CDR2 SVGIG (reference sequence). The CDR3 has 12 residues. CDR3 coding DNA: TGTGCCTGGAGTGCTGGTAACACTGAAGCTTTCCTT. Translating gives CAWSAGNTEAFL.

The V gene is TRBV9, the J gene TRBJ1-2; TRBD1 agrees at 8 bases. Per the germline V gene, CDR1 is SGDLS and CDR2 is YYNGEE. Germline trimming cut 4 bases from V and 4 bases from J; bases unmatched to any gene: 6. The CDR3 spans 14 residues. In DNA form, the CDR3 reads TGTGCCAGCAGCCCGACAGGGGCTTCCTATGGCTACACCTTC. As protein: CASSPTGASYGYTF.

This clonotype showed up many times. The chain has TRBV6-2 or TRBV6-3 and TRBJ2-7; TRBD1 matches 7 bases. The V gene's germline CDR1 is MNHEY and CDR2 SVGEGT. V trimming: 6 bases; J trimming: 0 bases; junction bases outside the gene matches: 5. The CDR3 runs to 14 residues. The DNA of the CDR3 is TGTGCCAGCAGGCCCCGGGACAGCTCCTACGAGCAGTACTTC. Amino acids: CASRPRDSSYEQYF.

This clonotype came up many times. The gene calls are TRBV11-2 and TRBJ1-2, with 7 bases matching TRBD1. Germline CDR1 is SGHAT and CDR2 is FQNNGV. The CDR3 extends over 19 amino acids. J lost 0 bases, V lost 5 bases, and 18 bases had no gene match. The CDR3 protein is CASSPINLDRDRANYGYTF. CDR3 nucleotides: TGTGCCAGCAGCCCAATTAATCTAGACAGGGATCGAGCTAACTATGGCTACACCTTC.

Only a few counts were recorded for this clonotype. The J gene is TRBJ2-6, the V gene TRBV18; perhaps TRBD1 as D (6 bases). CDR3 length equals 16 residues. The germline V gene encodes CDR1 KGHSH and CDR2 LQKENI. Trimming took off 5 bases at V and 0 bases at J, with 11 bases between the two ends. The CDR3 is CASSGTYLSGANVLTF. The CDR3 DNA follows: TGTGCCAGCTCAGGGACATATCTCTCTGGGGCCAACGTCCTGACTTTC.

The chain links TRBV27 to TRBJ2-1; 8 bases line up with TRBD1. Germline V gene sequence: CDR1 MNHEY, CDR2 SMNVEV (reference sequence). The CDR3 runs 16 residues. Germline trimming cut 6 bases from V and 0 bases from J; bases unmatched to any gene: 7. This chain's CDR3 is CASSRFRGLSYNEQFF. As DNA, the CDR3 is TGTGCCAGCAGCCGGTTCAGGGGGCTCTCCTACAATGAGCAGTTCTTC.

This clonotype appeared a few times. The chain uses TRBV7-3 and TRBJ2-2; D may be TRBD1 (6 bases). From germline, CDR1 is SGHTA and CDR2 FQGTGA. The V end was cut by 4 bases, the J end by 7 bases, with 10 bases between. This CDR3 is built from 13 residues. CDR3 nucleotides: TGTGCCAGCAGCTGGGGGCCAGACGGGGAGCTGTTTTTT. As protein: CASSWGPDGELFF.

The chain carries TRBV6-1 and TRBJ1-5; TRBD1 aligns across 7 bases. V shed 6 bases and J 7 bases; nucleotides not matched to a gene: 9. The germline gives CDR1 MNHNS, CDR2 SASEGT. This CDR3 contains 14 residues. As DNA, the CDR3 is TGTGCCAGCAGCCGGGACAGCACGGGGCAGCCCCAGCATTTT. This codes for CASSRDSTGQPQHF.

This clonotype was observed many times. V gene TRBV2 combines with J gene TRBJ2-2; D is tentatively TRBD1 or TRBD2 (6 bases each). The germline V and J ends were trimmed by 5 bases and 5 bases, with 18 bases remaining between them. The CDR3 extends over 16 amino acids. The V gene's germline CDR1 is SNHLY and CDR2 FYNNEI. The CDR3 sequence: CASSPAERGATGELFF. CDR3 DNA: TGTGCCAGCAGTCCGGCGGAGAGGGGGGCGACCGGGGAGCTGTTTTTT.

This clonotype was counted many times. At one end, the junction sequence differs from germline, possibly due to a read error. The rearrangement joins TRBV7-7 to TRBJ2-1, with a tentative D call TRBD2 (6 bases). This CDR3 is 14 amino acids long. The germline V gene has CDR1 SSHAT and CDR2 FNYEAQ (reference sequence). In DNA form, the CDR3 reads TGTGCTAGCAGCCCCTCGGGAGATTGGGATGAGCAGTTCTTC. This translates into CASSPSGDWDEQFF.